Listed here are 27 T cell receptor beta chains from one sample, sequenced in a study of blood T cell repertoires in COVID-19. Data came from immunoSEQ multiplex PCR; TCRdb stores just in-frame clones and leaves some out. Found here are approximately 190,000 clones, almost 85% of them singletons; the top ten hold roughly 6.9%. The sequencing input was peripheral blood. The receptors shown here come from a human donor with acute or convalescent COVID-19. The donor label of this sample is uncertain.

The V call is TRBV11-3, the J call TRBJ2-3; TRBD2 agrees at 10 bases. Germline V lookup: CDR1 SGHNT, CDR2 YENEEA. The CDR3 is made up of 15 amino acids. V gave up 2 bases and J gave up 4 bases; unmatched junction bases: 3. The CDR3 DNA is TGTGCCAGCAGCTTAACTAGCGGGACCGCAGATACGCAGTATTTT. It is translated as CASSLTSGTADTQYF.

The chain couples TRBV15 to TRBJ1-5; D not certain. This CDR3 region has 14 residues. V was trimmed by 3 bases and J by 3 bases, leaving 9 bases between them. CDR1 and CDR2 from the germline V gene are LNHNV and YYDKDF (reference sequence). In nucleotides, the CDR3 is TGTGCCACCAGCAGGAACGACTTCAATCAGCCCCAGCATTTT. Protein: CATSRNDFNQPQHF.

The chain is built from TRBV9 and TRBJ2-2; no clear D gene. This CDR3 comprises 12 residues. V was pared by 4 bases and J by 5 bases, with 6 bases between. Germline V gene lookup returns CDR1 SGDLS and CDR2 YYNGEE. The chain's CDR3 is CASSPLTGELFF. CDR3 DNA sequence: TGTGCCAGCAGCCCTTTGACCGGGGAGCTGTTTTTT. Complete variable domain (other parts from reference TRBV9 and TRBJ2-2): DSGVTQTPKHLITATGQRVTLRCSPRSGDLSVYWYQQSLDQGLQFLIQYYNGEERAKGNILERFSAQQFPDLHSELNLSSLELGDSALYFCASSPLTGELFFGEGSRLTVL.

The rearrangement joins TRBV19 to TRBJ1-5; D might be TRBD1 (5 bases). Germline V gene lookup returns CDR1 LNHDA and CDR2 SQIVND (reference sequence). Trimming shortened V by 4 bases and J by 7 bases, and 11 bases separated the two germline ends. This CDR3 comprises 13 residues. The chain's CDR3 is CASSNQGGQPQHF. The CDR3 DNA sequence: TGTGCCAGTAGTAACCAGGGTGGACAGCCCCAGCATTTT.

CDR3 in amino acids: CASSIWTDYGYTF. Written as DNA, the CDR3 is TGTGCCAGTAGTATATGGACAGACTATGGCTACACCTTC. This chain uses TRBV19 with TRBJ1-2; D is perhaps TRBD1 (6 bases). Between the trimmed V and J ends, which lost 2 bases and 3 bases, there was a span of 7 bases. The CDR3 sequence is 13 residues long. CDR1 is LNHDA and CDR2 is SQIVND in the germline V gene (reference sequence). Full variable domain (missing parts from reference TRBV19 and TRBJ1-2): DGGITQSPKYLFRKEGQNVTLSCEQNLNHDAMYWYRQDPGQGLRLIYYSQIVNDFQKGDIAEGYSVSREKKESFPLTVTSAQKNPTAFYLCASSIWTDYGYTFGSGTRLTVV.

The J gene is TRBJ1-2, the V gene TRBV6-5; perhaps TRBD1 as D (6 bases). This CDR3 is 15 amino acids long. Germline V gene lookup returns CDR1 MNHEY and CDR2 SVGAGI. The V end lost 7 bases, the J end lost 3 bases, and 18 bases lay between the germline ends. The CDR3 reads CASTSGEPEYYGYTF. CDR3 nucleotide sequence: TGTGCCAGCACCTCAGGGGAACCGGAATACTATGGCTACACCTTC.

The chain recombines TRBV27 with TRBJ2-7; 9 bases agree with TRBD2. Germline V lookup: CDR1 MNHEY, CDR2 SMNVEV (reference sequence). Germline trimming cut 5 bases from V and 3 bases from J; bases unmatched to any gene: 8. CDR3 length: 15 residues. This chain's CDR3 is CASSPREGLVYEQYF. The DNA of the CDR3 is TGTGCCAGCAGTCCGCGGGAGGGGCTGGTCTACGAGCAGTACTTC.

This rearrangement joins TRBV30 to TRBJ2-2; D uncertain. There are 14 residues in the CDR3. Between the trimmed V and J ends, which lost 0 bases and 1 base, there was a span of 6 bases. Germline CDR1 is GTSNPN and CDR2 is SVGIG (reference sequence). The CDR3 DNA follows: TGTGCCTGGAGTGTCCGGTTGAACACCGGGGAGCTGTTTTTT. Translated: CAWSVRLNTGELFF.

The chain couples TRBV7-2 to TRBJ2-3, with D perhaps TRBD2 (5 bases). Germline CDR1 is SGHTA and CDR2 is FQGNSA. With 2 bases removed from V and 2 bases from J, the gap between germline ends came to 11 bases. The CDR3 runs to 15 residues. The DNA for the CDR3 is TGTGCCAGCAGCTTAAGTCCGGGGTCCACAGATACGCAGTATTTT. Its translation is CASSLSPGSTDTQYF.

The chain's CDR3 is CASSIEQGGNQPQHF. The DNA for the CDR3 is TGTGCCAGTAGTATAGAACAGGGGGGCAATCAGCCCCAGCATTTT. The chain links TRBV19 to TRBJ1-5; 8 positions match TRBD1. V was pared by 0 bases and J by 2 bases, with 0 bases of the junction left unmatched. In germline, CDR1 is LNHDA, CDR2 SQIVND (reference sequence). The CDR3 covers 15 residues.

This clone occurred once. The chain uses TRBV24-1 and TRBJ2-7, with D tentatively TRBD1 (7 bases). From germline, CDR1 is KGHDR and CDR2 SFDVKD. V dropped 2 bases and J dropped 3 bases, with 13 bases sitting between them. The CDR3 has 15 residues. The CDR3 sequence is CATSDWGRGDYEQYF. For the CDR3, the DNA is TGTGCCACCAGTGATTGGGGCAGGGGGGACTACGAGCAGTACTTC.

The rearrangement joins TRBV21-1 to TRBJ1-1; TRBD1, as called in the table, went unchecked against the DNA. TRBV21-1 is a recognized pseudogene. The CDR3 covers 18 residues. The CDR3 reads CASSFAGRAQVHLPEAFF. The CDR3 coding sequence is TGTGCCAGCAGCTTCGCCGGCAGGGCCCAGGTTCATCTCCCTGAAGCTTTCTTT.

The count of this clone is one. V usage is TRBV5-6 and J usage is TRBJ1-1; 9 positions agree with TRBD1. Germline loops: CDR1 SGHDT, CDR2 YYEEEE. The CDR3 covers 14 residues. The V and J ends lost 4 bases and 4 bases, in that order; junction bases with no gene match: 5. The CDR3 protein is CASSTQTGGTEAFF. As DNA, the CDR3 is TGTGCCAGCAGCACCCAGACAGGGGGCACTGAAGCTTTCTTT.

The chain combines TRBV19 with TRBJ2-2, with D possibly matching TRBD2 (6 bases). Trimming removed 5 bases from V and 7 bases from J, with 14 bases in between. This CDR3 is built from 14 residues. Germline V lookup: CDR1 LNHDA, CDR2 SQIVND (reference sequence). As DNA, the CDR3 is TGTGCCAGTAGTGCCTGGGACTTGGGCGGGGAGCTGTTTTTT. Protein product: CASSAWDLGGELFF. Together with reference TRBV19 and TRBJ2-2, the CDR3 gives the full variable domain: DGGITQSPKYLFRKEGQNVTLSCEQNLNHDAMYWYRQDPGQGLRLIYYSQIVNDFQKGDIAEGYSVSREKKESFPLTVTSAQKNPTAFYLCASSAWDLGGELFFGEGSRLTVL.

The chain is built from TRBV27 and TRBJ2-1; D call uncertain. Germline V lookup: CDR1 MNHEY, CDR2 SMNVEV (reference sequence). CDR3 length: 16 amino acids. V lost 5 bases to trimming and J lost 0 bases, with 14 bases between them. The CDR3 sequence is CASSPRLTLSYNEQFF. In DNA, the CDR3 is TGTGCCAGCAGTCCCCGACTCACCCTCTCCTACAATGAGCAGTTCTTC.

This sequence joins TRBV28 and TRBJ1-1, with D perhaps TRBD1 (5 bases). V was cut by 7 bases and J by 4 bases, with 13 bases left in between. The CDR3 spans 13 residues. Per germline, CDR1 MDHEN and CDR2 SYDVKM. Here the CDR3 DNA reads TGTGCCAGCATGAGGGGAGGAAGCACTGAAGCTTTCTTT. Residues: CASMRGGSTEAFF.

The V call is TRBV7-9, the J call TRBJ1-2, with unresolved D. Trimming removed 5 bases from V and 4 bases from J, with 11 bases in between. CDR1 is SEHNR, CDR2 FQNEAQ, per germline (reference sequence). This CDR3 is 13 amino acids long. CDR3 protein: CASSTERAYGYTF. The CDR3 DNA reads as TGTGCCAGCAGCACCGAGAGGGCCTATGGCTACACCTTC.

This chain links TRBV19 with TRBJ1-6; 8 bases line up with TRBD1. Looked up from germline, CDR1 is LNHDA and CDR2 is SQIVND (reference sequence). The CDR3 sequence is 12 residues long. V dropped 6 bases and J dropped 15; count of bases not matched to a gene: 7. CDR3 in amino acids: CASRDRDQGLHF. In DNA, the CDR3 is TGTGCCAGTAGGGACAGGGACCAAGGCCTCCACTTT. Supplemented by reference TRBV19 and TRBJ1-6, the full variable domain reads DGGITQSPKYLFRKEGQNVTLSCEQNLNHDAMYWYRQDPGQGLRLIYYSQIVNDFQKGDIAEGYSVSREKKESFPLTVTSAQKNPTAFYLCASRDRDQGLHFGNGTRLTVT.

This chain joins TRBV7-2 and TRBJ2-4; 7 bases align to TRBD1. This CDR3 region has 19 residues. Per germline, CDR1 SGHTA and CDR2 FQGNSA. Trimming took 0 bases from V and 1 from J; bases not matched to a gene: 12. DNA of the CDR3: TGTGCCAGCAGCTTAGCATCCCAAACAGGGGCCCGGGCCAAAAACATTCAGTACTTC. The encoded protein is CASSLASQTGARAKNIQYF.

The rearrangement links TRBV19 to TRBJ1-3; D call uncertain. Germline CDR1 and CDR2: LNHDA and SQIVND (reference sequence). V lost 3 bases to trimming and J lost 0 bases, with 9 bases between them. CDR3 length: 15 residues. The CDR3 here is CASSIMWSSGNTIYF. The CDR3 DNA reads as TGTGCCAGTAGTATCATGTGGAGCTCTGGAAACACCATATATTTT.

The chain employs TRBV6-5 and TRBJ1-5, with 7 bases identical to TRBD1. V lost 7 bases to trimming and J lost 0 bases; unmatched junction nucleotides: 6. The CDR3 loop spans 15 amino acids. Germline CDR1 MNHEY, CDR2 SVGAGI. CDR3 DNA sequence: TGTGCCAGCAATACAGGGACAGCTAGCAATCAGCCCCAGCATTTT. This encodes CASNTGTASNQPQHF.

The chain has TRBV5-5 and TRBJ1-2; tentative D call: TRBD1 (6 bases). Germline CDR1 and CDR2: SGHKS and YYEKEE (reference sequence). The ends were cut back, 1 base at V and 6 bases at J, with 16 bases in the middle. The CDR3 is 15 amino acids. The CDR3 reads CASSLTGTKPDGYTF. The CDR3 DNA is TGTGCCAGCAGCTTGACCGGGACAAAACCAGATGGCTACACCTTC.

As DNA, the CDR3 is TGTGCCAGCACCCCCGGGACAGGAAACAATGAGCAGTTCTTC. Its translation: CASTPGTGNNEQFF. The chain carries TRBV6-4 and TRBJ2-1, with TRBD1 identical over 8 bases. Per the germline V gene, CDR1 is MRHNA and CDR2 is SNTAGT. This CDR3 spans 14 amino acids. J lost 5 bases, V lost 7 bases, and 7 bases had no gene match.

The V gene is TRBV5-6, the J gene TRBJ1-1; 7 nucleotides line up with TRBD1. V shed 1 base, J shed 1 base, and the junction held 7 bases outside the gene matches. The CDR3 is 16 residues long. Germline values: CDR1 SGHDT, CDR2 YYEEEE. DNA of the CDR3: TGTGCCAGCAGCTTGTTTCTTGGGACAGCGAACACTGAAGCTTTCTTT. It encodes CASSLFLGTANTEAFF.

The chain joins TRBV19 to TRBJ1-5; D may be TRBD1 (5 bases). CDR1 LNHDA and CDR2 SQIVND come from the germline V gene (reference sequence). The CDR3 spans 14 residues. V lost 7 bases to trimming and J lost 5 bases, with 15 bases between them. CDR3 nucleotides: TGTGCCAGTAAAAGGGGCCTCAACTATCAGCCCCAGCATTTT. It translates to CASKRGLNYQPQHF.

The rearrangement links TRBV15 to TRBJ1-5, with D possibly TRBD1 on 5 matching bases. The length of the CDR3 is 15 residues. CDR1 is LNHNV, CDR2 YYDKDF, per germline (reference sequence). V was cut by 0 bases and J by 1 base, with 7 bases left in between. In DNA, the CDR3 is TGTGCCACCAGCAGAGACAGGGCAAGCAATCAGCCCCAGCATTTT. Protein: CATSRDRASNQPQHF. The full variable domain, its missing parts supplied by reference TRBV15 and TRBJ1-5, is DAMVIQNPRYQVTQFGKPVTLSCSQTLNHNVMYWYQQKSSQAPKLLFHYYDKDFNNEADTPDNFQSRRPNTSFCFLDIRSPGLGDTAMYLCATSRDRASNQPQHFGDGTRLSIL.

The V call is TRBV11-2, the J call TRBJ2-1; 7 bases are shared with TRBD1. The CDR3 consists of 14 residues. Germline values: CDR1 SGHAT, CDR2 FQNNGV. V lost 6 bases and J lost 8; bases outside the gene matches: 10. Here the CDR3 reads CASSLGDSVHEQFF. The CDR3 bases are TGTGCCAGCAGTCTCGGGGACAGTGTTCATGAGCAGTTCTTC.